This T cell receptor (beta chain) was captured in a study of blood T cell repertoires in COVID-19 (dated by TCRdb to 2018 to 2020). Some background on the complete study: Collaborator samples came from the United States, Italy and Spain and covered acute and convalescent phases of COVID-19. The material from the prospective study consisted of cDNA or gDNA derived from T cells, B-cell-depleted T cells, or PBMCs. The dataset comprised deeply sampled blood TCRbeta repertoires from subjects exposed to, actively infected with, or recovered from COVID-19. The repertoires were released in a freely available public database meant as a resource for research on the immune response to SARS-CoV-2. The samples were drawn from two sources: the first 160 participants of the ongoing ImmuneRACE study, and some 1,300 subjects contributed by 6 global collaborators. The sample metadata nearly always contained a de-identified subject ID, COVID-19 status, age in years and sex. Where HLA class I and class II types were available, the types were taken from metadata supplied by the sample provider, not from assay-based typing. Overall study outcomes, separate from this receptor: How much clinical and demographic metadata was included differed by source and by participant, and the metadata was provided uncurated.

The immunoSEQ Assay, a bias-controlled multiplex PCR, was used to amplify TCRbeta CDR3 regions from genomic DNA. In the source study's methods: Within the assay, amplification of reference gene primers was used to estimate how many nucleated cells each sample contained. To quantify the absolute abundance of each unique TCRbeta CDR3 rearrangement, sequence reads were collapsed and filtered. For each sample, productive Simpson clonality was calculated as the square root of Simpson's diversity index over productive rearrangements. This is the immuneACCESS table as TCRdb keeps it, with only in-frame sequences that have V and J called. A part of the clones is gone; compared with another copy, unresolved V genes explain less than half, and the rest is unexplained. The V and J calls and the clone size are those of that table, but D and trimming were determined from the DNA. The sample contains about 83,000 clones, around 80% of them found a single time. Around 16% of the sample goes to the ten largest clones.

Measured from the cysteine to the phenylalanine, the CDR3 is 15 residues long. Of all the DNA, just the CDR3 is kept, 45 bases in frame from base 1. The germline V gene encodes CDR1 SGHVS and CDR2 FQNEAQ. V is shortened by 6 bases, J by 0 bases, and the region joining them spans 15 bases. Relative to its sample, this clone is medium-sized (0.01 to 0.1%). This clone's antigen is unknown. Qualities for individual bases were not recorded, and no much larger clone is one base off. Whole blood was collected in K2EDTA tubes by collaborating institutions according to the institutions' own protocols. For TCRbeta analysis, collaborator samples were shipped as frozen whole blood, as isolated PBMCs, or as DNA extracted from either sample type.

The sequencing sample was made of peripheral blood. The sequence joins TRBV7-8 to TRBJ2-7; too little of a D gene remains to name it. This clonotype was sampled from a woman older than 75 with acute or convalescent COVID-19. The sequenced DNA: TGTGCCAGCAGTCGTGGGTTGGGCAGCTCCTACGAGCAGTACTTC. This encodes CASSRGLGSSYEQYF.